This entry is about one TCR beta chain. What it binds is not known. Single TCR cDNA molecules each had their own unique molecular identifier. Via MiXCR, TCRdb re-called the 5' RACE reads, giving one row per CDR3 protein. The repertoire holds about 4,900 distinct CDR3 sequences, with 30% to 35% as singletons. Time point specified: sample taken at primary tumor resection. Patients with untreated early-stage non-small cell lung cancer, numbering 72, were the donors. Sequencing was performed on whole RNA extracted from tumor and nontumor lung tissue, or from frozen PBMC, and the material was left unsorted. The sample belongs to a study of spatial heterogeneity in lung cancer. Looking at the study overall: The correlation between TCR transcript counts in tumor regions and a T cell module score from matched bulk RNA-seq was strong.

General study points: Mutation counts in tumors were tracked by counts of expanded intratumoral alpha and beta TCRs.

CDR3 length: 13 amino acids. Germline V CDR1 and CDR2: KGHSH, LQKENI. Trimming removed 6 bases from V and 2 bases from J; junction bases left unmatched: 4. The sequence came from a male donor with early-stage non-small cell lung cancer. J is TRBJ2-7 and V is TRBV18, with TRBD1 matching over 7 bases. The input for sequencing was lung tumor tissue, taken at surgery. CDR3 region: CASSPGQPYEQYF. The CDR3 DNA sequence: TGTGCCAGCTCGCCGGGACAGCCCTACGAGCAGTACTTC.